This TCR beta chain emerged from a study of blood T cell repertoires in COVID-19. This clone has just one count. The CDR3 runs to 11 residues. From germline, CDR1 is MDHEN and CDR2 SYDVKM. Deletions cut 11 bases from V and 3 bases from J, with 8 bases between. The data were produced by immunoSEQ multiplex PCR, yet TCRdb's version contains in-frame clones alone and is incomplete. The sample lists 180,000 or so clones; nearly 90% were seen once. The receptor comes from a man aged 50 to 60 with acute or convalescent COVID-19. This chain links TRBV28 with TRBJ1-3; D unclear. Sequenced input: peripheral blood. The DNA for the CDR3 is TGTGCCCTATCCGTTGGAAACACCATATATTTT. This gives the protein CALSVGNTIYF.